The 12 T cell receptor beta chains reported below all come from one sample, sequenced in a study of T cell responses to AZD1222 COVID-19 vaccine. TCRdb keeps only in-frame clones here, not all; method: immunoSEQ multiplex PCR. The table records about 85,000 clones, 65% to 90% of them present only once. The sample here was peripheral blood, taken on day 0 of AZD1222 vaccination. Receptors originate from an adult in good health.

The rearrangement links TRBV3-1 (or the pseudogene TRBV3-2) to TRBJ1-1, with a possible D match to TRBD1 (5 bases). Between the trimmed V and J ends, which lost 0 bases and 11 bases, there was a span of 22 bases. The CDR3 is made up of 16 amino acids. Germline V gene sequence: CDR1 LGHDT, CDR2 YNNKEL (reference sequence). The CDR3 DNA is TGTGCCAGCAGCCAAGATCTTAGGCAGGTGGGAAAGGGGGCTTTCTTT. Translated: CASSQDLRQVGKGAFF.

The rearrangement uses TRBV19 and TRBJ2-3; 11 bases agree with TRBD2. Germline CDR1 is LNHDA and CDR2 is SQIVND (reference sequence). The V and J ends lost 11 bases and 0 bases, in that order; junction bases with no gene match: 4. This CDR3 spans 14 amino acids. CDR3 amino acids: CAAGLAESTDTQYF. CDR3 coding DNA: TGTGCCGCGGGACTAGCGGAAAGCACAGATACGCAGTATTTT.

The V and J genes are TRBV5-6 and TRBJ2-3; TRBD1 matches at 8 bases. CDR1 and CDR2 from the germline V gene are SGHDT and YYEEEE. After removal of 4 bases from V and 3 bases from J, the junction contained 4 bases not matched to a gene. The CDR3 runs 14 residues. The CDR3 DNA reads TGTGCCAGCAGCCGACGGACAGGGACAGATACGCAGTATTTT. It translates to CASSRRTGTDTQYF.

The CDR3 DNA reads as TGTGCCAGCAGTCTAGGGATGAACACTGAAGCTTTCTTT. Translation gives CASSLGMNTEAFF. The chain recombines TRBV12-3 or TRBV12-4 with TRBJ1-1; D uncertain. Trimming left V 5 bases short and J 0 bases short, with 7 bases between. The CDR3 extends over 13 amino acids.

The chain combines TRBV6-2 or TRBV6-3 with TRBJ2-1, with 10 bases matching TRBD1. CDR1 MNHEY and CDR2 SVGEGT come from the germline V gene. The CDR3 loop spans 18 amino acids. The trim removed 2 bases at V and 6 bases at J, leaving 13 bases unmatched. The CDR3 nucleotides are TGTGCCAGCAGTTACGAGACAGGGGGCGACTGGGTTCGCAATGAGCAGTTCTTC. Translated, it gives CASSYETGGDWVRNEQFF.

This chain uses TRBV11-2 with TRBJ2-2; the match to TRBD1 covers 12 bases. The CDR3 is 16 amino acids. Germline V lookup: CDR1 SGHAT, CDR2 FQNNGV. Trimming took 5 bases from V and 8 from J; bases not matched to a gene: 9. The chain's CDR3 is CASSPGTGGLEGELFF. Written as DNA, the CDR3 is TGTGCCAGCAGCCCGGGGACAGGGGGCCTAGAAGGGGAGCTGTTTTTT.

The genes are TRBV15 and TRBJ1-1, with D uncertain. There are 12 residues in the CDR3. The V end lost 1 base, the J end lost 2 bases, and 2 bases lay between the germline ends. The germline CDR1 and CDR2 sequences are LNHNV and YYDKDF (reference sequence). CDR3 amino acids: CATSRVNTEAFF. The DNA for the CDR3 is TGTGCCACCAGCAGAGTTAACACTGAAGCTTTCTTT.

The rearrangement uses TRBV19 and TRBJ1-3, with 7 bases aligning to TRBD1. With 4 bases clipped from V and 0 bases from J, the junction kept 3 bases outside the gene matches. Germline CDR1 and CDR2: LNHDA and SQIVND (reference sequence). The CDR3 contains 15 residues. The CDR3 reads CASSNRGSSGNTIYF. CDR3 DNA sequence: TGTGCCAGTAGTAACAGGGGAAGCTCTGGAAACACCATATATTTT.

This chain uses TRBV3-1 (or the pseudogene TRBV3-2) with TRBJ2-7; no reliable D call. Germline lookup yields CDR1 LGHDT and CDR2 YNNKEL (reference sequence). Trimming left V 2 bases short and J 5 bases short, with 10 bases between. The CDR3 runs to 13 residues. DNA of the CDR3: TGTGCCAGCAGCCAACCTCTAGGAAACGAGCAGTACTTC. This encodes CASSQPLGNEQYF.

In its sample, this clone was seen once. This chain connects TRBV14 to TRBJ2-3; 7 nucleotides line up with TRBD2. The CDR3 is made up of 15 amino acids. CDR1 is SGHDN, CDR2 FVKESK, per germline. V lost 3 bases and J lost 4; bases outside the gene matches: 7. This CDR3 reads CASSQGGFWADTQYF. CDR3 DNA: TGTGCCAGCAGCCAGGGGGGGTTCTGGGCAGATACGCAGTATTTT.

There are a few counts of this clone. The chain carries TRBV14 and TRBJ2-6; D perhaps matches TRBD2 (6 bases). Trimming shortened V by 7 bases and J by 2 bases, and 12 bases separated the two germline ends. The CDR3 covers 15 residues. Germline V gene sequence: CDR1 SGHDN, CDR2 FVKESK. CDR3 in amino acids: CASKPTGAGANVLTF. CDR3 nucleotides: TGTGCCAGCAAACCCACGGGGGCTGGGGCCAACGTCCTGACTTTC.

The chain links TRBV9 to TRBJ2-2; D gene uncertain. The CDR3 contains 13 residues. The V gene lost 2 bases and the J gene lost 8 bases, with 10 bases spanning the gap. The germline CDR1 and CDR2 sequences are SGDLS and YYNGEE. CDR3 sequence (DNA): TGTGCCAGCAGCGTGGGTCTTATAGGGGAGCTGTTTTTT. It encodes CASSVGLIGELFF.